Sequencing of this TCR beta chain was carried out in a study of T-cell memory formation after mild COVID-19. About the study: In these data, TCR clusters were largely donor specific.

Ten or more counts support this clonotype. Its antigen is as yet unknown. Study conclusions and caveats: Researchers could not confirm that second-wave clones peaking on day 37 targeted SARS-CoV-2.

TCRdb called the 5' RACE reads again in MiXCR, with one record for every CDR3 protein. Of roughly 130,000 distinct CDR3 sequences detected, 5% to 6.5% appear once; the ten largest clones hold 2.2%. The CDR3 extends over 18 amino acids. CDR1 and CDR2 (germline): SEHNR, FQNEAQ (reference sequence). V gave up 0 bases and J gave up 3 bases; unmatched junction bases: 3. This sequence was found in an adult woman who had mild COVID-19 (a few samples of this study predate the infection). Cell type and time point are not known. V gene TRBV7-9 combines with J gene TRBJ2-1; 15 bases are a match to TRBD2. Sequenced sample: PBMCs or a T cell subset sorted from them (not recorded which). This chain's CDR3 is CASSLAGTSGGNYNEQFF. CDR3 in DNA: TGTGCCAGCAGCTTAGCGGGGACTAGCGGGGGGAACTACAATGAGCAGTTCTTC.